This is a list of T cell receptor beta chains from one sample in a study of T-cell reconstitution after alpha-beta-depleted transplantation in children. TCRdb analysed the PCR reads with MiXCR anew, one entry per CDR3 protein. The repertoire holds 80,000 to 95,000 distinct CDR3 sequences, roughly 7.7% seen once, with about 7% in the top ten. Material: PBMCs from the stem cell graft donor, obtained from the stem cell graft. The receptor set was obtained from a human donor who donated a stem cell graft to a child with congenital amegakaryocytic thrombocytopenia. The CDR3 runs from the conserved cysteine through the conserved F or W. D genes are given only for firm matches. Size tells how often a clone was seen (once, few, many) or the class of an expanded clone, and some rows leave it out.

D gene	V gene	J gene	clone size	CDR3 length	CDR3 protein	CDR3 DNA
TRBD2	TRBV20-1	TRBJ2-2	many	16	CSARSGSGRFTGELFF	TGCAGTGCTAGATCCGGCAGCGGGAGGTTCACCGGGGAGCTGTTTTTT
TRBD2	TRBV7-8	TRBJ2-1	many	17	CASSLVRIAGDYNEQFF	TGTGCCAGCAGCTTAGTGAGGATAGCGGGGGATTACAATGAGCAGTTCTTC
TRBD1	TRBV11-1	TRBJ2-7	many	15	CASSPRDRVYNEQYF	TGTGCCAGCAGCCCCCGGGACAGGGTCTACAACGAGCAGTACTTC
NA	TRBV20-1	TRBJ1-5	many	15	CSARGAGGAGQPQHF	TGCAGTGCTAGAGGGGCAGGAGGGGCGGGTCAGCCCCAGCATTTT
NA	TRBV28	TRBJ2-1	many	14	CASSLSSISGEQFF	TGTGCCAGCAGTTTGAGTTCGATTAGCGGTGAGCAGTTCTTC
NA	TRBV4-1	TRBJ1-5	many	15	CASSQRGVSNQPQHF	TGCGCCAGCAGCCAAAGGGGCGTGAGCAATCAGCCCCAGCATTTT
NA	TRBV15	TRBJ2-5	many	13	CATSSRFQETQYF	TGTGCCACCAGTAGTAGGTTCCAGGAGACCCAGTACTTC
NA	TRBV12-3/TRBV12-4	TRBJ2-7	many	14	CASSFSVGRSEQYF	TGTGCCAGCAGTTTTTCCGTAGGAAGGAGCGAGCAGTACTTC
TRBD2	TRBV12-3/TRBV12-4	TRBJ2-1	many	14	CACKRGRSYNEQFF	TGTGCCTGCAAGCGGGGGAGGTCCTACAATGAGCAGTTCTTC
TRBD2	TRBV5-1	TRBJ2-7	many	15	CASSTGTSGSYEQYF	TGCGCCAGCAGCACGGGGACTAGCGGATCCTACGAGCAGTACTTC
NA	TRBV12-3/TRBV12-4	TRBJ2-7	many	13	CASSSGTHYEQYF	TGTGCCAGCAGCTCCGGGACCCACTACGAGCAGTACTTC
TRBD2	TRBV5-1	TRBJ2-3	many	17	CASSFSAGGQDTDTQYF	TGCGCCAGCAGCTTTTCAGCGGGGGGGCAGGACACAGATACGCAGTATTTT
NA	TRBV12-3/TRBV12-4	TRBJ1-3	many	13	CASSSGMGNTIYF	TGTGCCAGCAGTTCAGGGATGGGAAACACCATATATTTT
NA	TRBV10-3	TRBJ1-4	many	13	CAIRGLGDEKLFF	TGTGCCATCAGAGGATTAGGGGATGAAAAACTGTTTTTT
TRBD2	TRBV7-2	TRBJ2-5	many	15	CASSFWGGGMETQYF	TGTGCCAGCAGCTTTTGGGGGGGAGGGATGGAGACCCAGTACTTC
TRBD1	TRBV11-2	TRBJ1-2	many	15	CASSLPNRGNYGYTF	TGTGCCAGCAGCTTACCTAACAGGGGCAACTATGGCTACACCTTC
TRBD2	TRBV12-3/TRBV12-4	TRBJ2-3	many	18	CASSSGTSGILSTDTQYF	TGTGCCAGCAGTTCTGGGACTAGCGGGATCCTTAGCACAGATACGCAGTATTTT
NA	TRBV7-3	TRBJ1-1	many	13	CASSLFFTTEAFF	TGTGCCAGCAGCTTATTTTTTACAACTGAAGCTTTCTTT
NA	TRBV5-5	TRBJ1-4	many	14	CASSLAPADEKLFF	TGTGCCAGCAGCTTGGCCCCGGCGGATGAAAAACTGTTTTTT
NA	TRBV20-1	TRBJ1-1	many	13	CSATRQPTIEAFF	TGCAGTGCTACCCGACAGCCTACCATTGAAGCTTTCTTT
TRBD2	TRBV11-2	TRBJ2-1	many	14	CASSSGTSIGEQFF	TGTGCCAGCAGTTCTGGGACTAGCATCGGTGAGCAGTTCTTC
NA	TRBV3-1	TRBJ2-3	many	12	CASSQFADTQYF	TGTGCCAGCAGCCAGTTCGCAGATACGCAGTATTTT
NA	TRBV7-7	TRBJ2-3	many	15	CASSRGLGGPDTQYF	TGTGCCAGCAGCCGGGGACTAGGGGGCCCAGATACGCAGTATTTT
TRBD1	TRBV5-1	TRBJ1-4	once	15	CASSYNRGRNEKLFF	TGCGCCAGCAGCTATAACAGGGGGCGGAATGAAAAACTGTTTTTT
TRBD1	TRBV28	TRBJ2-3	many	19	CASSFLQGDREAVTDTQYF	TGTGCCAGCAGTTTTTTGCAGGGGGACAGGGAGGCAGTCACAGATACGCAGTATTTT
TRBD2	TRBV5-1	TRBJ2-1	NA	16	CASSWGLAGGHNEQFF	TGCGCCAGCAGCTGGGGGCTAGCGGGGGGCCACAATGAGCAGTTCTTC
TRBD1	TRBV20-1	TRBJ2-7	NA	14	CSAPRDSGSREQYF	TGCAGTGCCCCCCGGGACAGTGGGTCACGCGAGCAGTACTTC
NA	TRBV20-1	TRBJ1-1	many	13	CSARKGGDTEAFF	TGCAGTGCTAGAAAGGGGGGTGACACTGAAGCTTTCTTT
NA	TRBV28	TRBJ2-7	NA	12	CASSLPGEAAYF	TGTGCCAGCAGTCTCCCTGGGGAGGCGGCGTACTTC
TRBD2	TRBV20-1	TRBJ2-3	many	15	CSARWDYPSLGTQYF	TGCAGTGCTAGATGGGACTACCCGTCCCTGGGTACGCAGTATTTT
NA	TRBV5-6	TRBJ2-1	many	12	CASGDSYNEQFF	TGTGCCAGCGGGGACTCTTACAATGAGCAGTTCTTC
NA	TRBV7-2	TRBJ2-7	many	13	CASSSPWGSEQYF	TGTGCCAGCAGCTCCCCCTGGGGAAGCGAGCAGTACTTC
TRBD2	TRBV3-1	TRBJ2-6	many	17	CASSQTSGRSGANVLTF	TGTGCCAGCAGCCAGACTAGCGGGAGGTCTGGGGCCAACGTCCTGACTTTC
TRBD1	TRBV12-3/TRBV12-4	TRBJ2-2	many	12	CATLTGGGELFF	TGTGCCACCCTGACAGGGGGTGGGGAGCTGTTTTTT
TRBD1	TRBV29-1	TRBJ1-5	NA	13	CSVETGHNQPQHF	TGCAGCGTGGAGACAGGGCACAATCAGCCCCAGCATTTT
TRBD1	TRBV7-2	TRBJ2-7	many	13	CASSFRQGHEQYF	TGTGCCAGCAGCTTCCGACAGGGCCACGAGCAGTACTTC